These 14 T cell receptor beta chains were all obtained from the same sample, sequenced in a study of T cell repertoires in cytomegalovirus infection. A single record per CDR3 protein comes from TCRdb applying MiXCR to the reads. The sample shows approximately 400,000 distinct CDR3 sequences, about 33% of them seen only once. Material for sequencing was PBMCs. The receptors derive from a human donor in good health (CMV status not recorded). Some clones in this sample may be carry-over from other donors' samples.

This clonotype was counted only a few times. The chain links TRBV7-7 to TRBJ2-1; 8 bases map to TRBD2. V shed 3 bases and J 8 bases; nucleotides not matched to a gene: 6. The germline V gene encodes CDR1 SSHAT and CDR2 FNYEAQ (reference sequence). The CDR3 loop spans 14 amino acids. DNA of the CDR3: TGTGCCAGCAGCTTGTCCGGGGGGGCCGATGAGCAGTTCTTC. This sequence encodes CASSLSGGADEQFF.

Only one count was recorded for this clonotype. A much larger clone differs from this one at a single base, so this may be a read error. The chain is built from TRBV7-6 and TRBJ2-5; TRBD2 might be the D (7 bases). CDR1 is SGHVS, CDR2 FNYEAQ, per germline. The V gene lost 0 bases and the J gene lost 4 bases, with 15 bases spanning the gap. The CDR3 sequence is 16 residues long. Here the CDR3 DNA reads TGTGCCAGCAGCTTAGCGACTCTGGGGGGGCGAGAGACCCAGTACTTC. Encoded protein: CASSLATLGGRETQYF.

The J gene is TRBJ1-5, the V gene TRBV2, with unresolved D. V was pared by 0 bases and J by 0 bases, with 6 bases between. Per germline, CDR1 SNHLY and CDR2 FYNNEI. This CDR3 region has 15 residues. The CDR3 DNA reads TGTGCCAGCAGTGAAGCAGAGAGTAGCAATCAGCCCCAGCATTTT. Amino acid sequence: CASSEAESSNQPQHF.

In nucleotides, the CDR3 is TGCGCCAGCAGCCAAGCCCCCGTGGCAGGGAAGACCGGGGAGCTGTTTTTT. Translating gives CASSQAPVAGKTGELFF. This chain links TRBV4-1 with TRBJ2-2; the D gene is possibly TRBD1 (5 bases). CDR1 is MGHRA and CDR2 is YSYEKL in the germline V gene. This CDR3 is built from 17 residues. Trimming shortened V by 1 base and J by 5 bases, and 17 bases separated the two germline ends.

The chain uses TRBV28 and TRBJ1-2, with D possibly matching TRBD1 (5 bases). The germline CDR1 and CDR2 sequences are MDHEN and SYDVKM. The CDR3 sequence is 15 residues long. V lost 3 bases, J lost 4 bases, and 15 bases lay in between. CDR3 loop: CASSFAYRISYGYTF. In DNA, the CDR3 is TGTGCCAGCAGTTTCGCCTACAGGATCTCCTATGGCTACACCTTC.

This clonotype was seen more than once but under ten times. The chain couples TRBV28 to TRBJ2-6; perhaps TRBD2 as D (6 bases). The CDR3 consists of 17 residues. Germline CDR1 reads MDHEN; CDR2 reads SYDVKM. V lost 7 bases, J lost 2 bases, and 18 bases lay in between. Written as DNA, the CDR3 is TGTGCCAGCACCGGGGTACGGGGGAGCCCTGGGGCCAACGTCCTGACTTTC. Its protein product is CASTGVRGSPGANVLTF. The whole variable domain, remainder taken from reference TRBV28 and TRBJ2-6, is DVKVTQSSRYLVKRTGEKVFLECVQDMDHENMFWYRQDPGLGLRLIYFSYDVKMKEKGDIPEGYSVSREKKERFSLILESASTNQTSMYLCASTGVRGSPGANVLTFGAGSRLTVL.

J is TRBJ2-1 and V is TRBV23-1; TRBD1 matches 7 bases. TRBV23-1 has ORF status, its function being uncertain. The CDR3 totals 16 residues. Losses at the gene ends were 6 bases for V and 4 bases for J; bases not matched to a gene: 12. CDR3 nucleotide sequence: TGCGCCAGCAGGAACTTGGGGACAGAGCTTTACAATGAGCAGTTCTTC. It specifies CASRNLGTELYNEQFF.

Ten or more counts support this clonotype. The genes are TRBV7-2 and TRBJ1-6; no firm D call. The CDR3 covers 13 residues. V lost 1 base, J lost 6 bases, and 4 bases lay in between. Germline CDR1 is SGHTA and CDR2 is FQGNSA. The CDR3 sequence: CASSLEPNSPLHF. The CDR3 bases are TGTGCCAGCAGCTTAGAACCTAATTCACCCCTCCACTTT.

This clonotype has just one count. A much larger clone lies a single base off, so this may be a read error. The gene calls are TRBV7-6 and TRBJ1-5; 11 nucleotides align to TRBD1. Germline V lookup: CDR1 SGHVS, CDR2 FNYEAQ. The CDR3 is 15 amino acids. This CDR3 reads CASSLRTGGDQPPHF. The CDR3 DNA follows: TGTGCCAGCAGCTTACGGACAGGGGGCGATCAGCCCCCGCATTTT.

A few counts support this clonotype. The chain combines TRBV4-2 with TRBJ2-1; weak D call: TRBD2 (6 bases). V lost 0 bases and J lost 5, with 8 bases in between. Germline V gives CDR1 LGHNA, CDR2 YNFKEQ. The CDR3 contains 14 residues. CDR3 nucleotides: TGTGCCAGCAGCCAAGAACTAGCTAACAATGAGCAGTTCTTC. Protein product: CASSQELANNEQFF.

This clonotype was found a few times. The chain combines TRBV5-1 with TRBJ1-1; weak D call: TRBD1 (5 bases). The CDR3 is made up of 14 amino acids. Germline V gene sequence: CDR1 SGHRS, CDR2 YFSETQ. Trimming removed 3 bases from V and 1 base from J, with 10 bases in between. DNA for the CDR3: TGCGCCAGCAGCTCGGGGGTTTCGAACACTGAAGCTTTCTTT. Residues: CASSSGVSNTEAFF.

The rearrangement uses TRBV20-1 and TRBJ2-7; possibly TRBD2 for D (6 bases). The V end lost 5 bases, the J end lost 3 bases, and 17 bases lay between the germline ends. Germline CDR1 reads DFQATT; CDR2 reads SNEGSKA (reference sequence). The CDR3 has 14 residues. This chain's CDR3 is CSAPGGRDLYEQYF. CDR3 nucleotides: TGCAGTGCTCCCGGGGGTAGGGACCTCTACGAGCAGTACTTC.

This clonotype was observed at least ten times. This rearrangement joins TRBV7-6 to TRBJ1-2; no clear D gene. V lost 3 bases to trimming and J lost 3 bases, with 5 bases between them. CDR1 and CDR2 (germline): SGHVS, FNYEAQ. This CDR3 has 12 amino acids. In DNA, the CDR3 is TGTGCCAGCAGCTTCGATTACTATGGCTACACCTTC. Its translation is CASSFDYYGYTF. The whole variable domain, remainder taken from reference TRBV7-6 and TRBJ1-2, is GAGVSQSPRYKVTKRGQDVALRCDPISGHVSLYWYRQALGQGPEFLTYFNYEAQQDKSGLPNDRFSAERPEGSISTLTIQRTEQRDSAMYRCASSFDYYGYTFGSGTRLTVV.

This rearrangement joins TRBV10-2 to TRBJ2-7; either TRBD1 or TRBD2 may fit D (5 bases each). Trimming took off 4 bases at V and 7 bases at J, with 17 bases between the two ends. Germline V gene sequence: CDR1 WSHSY, CDR2 SAAADI. CDR3 length equals 14 residues. CDR3 amino acids: CASSVPGDLREQYF. In DNA form, the CDR3 reads TGCGCCAGCAGTGTCCCTGGGGACCTACGAGAGCAGTACTTC.